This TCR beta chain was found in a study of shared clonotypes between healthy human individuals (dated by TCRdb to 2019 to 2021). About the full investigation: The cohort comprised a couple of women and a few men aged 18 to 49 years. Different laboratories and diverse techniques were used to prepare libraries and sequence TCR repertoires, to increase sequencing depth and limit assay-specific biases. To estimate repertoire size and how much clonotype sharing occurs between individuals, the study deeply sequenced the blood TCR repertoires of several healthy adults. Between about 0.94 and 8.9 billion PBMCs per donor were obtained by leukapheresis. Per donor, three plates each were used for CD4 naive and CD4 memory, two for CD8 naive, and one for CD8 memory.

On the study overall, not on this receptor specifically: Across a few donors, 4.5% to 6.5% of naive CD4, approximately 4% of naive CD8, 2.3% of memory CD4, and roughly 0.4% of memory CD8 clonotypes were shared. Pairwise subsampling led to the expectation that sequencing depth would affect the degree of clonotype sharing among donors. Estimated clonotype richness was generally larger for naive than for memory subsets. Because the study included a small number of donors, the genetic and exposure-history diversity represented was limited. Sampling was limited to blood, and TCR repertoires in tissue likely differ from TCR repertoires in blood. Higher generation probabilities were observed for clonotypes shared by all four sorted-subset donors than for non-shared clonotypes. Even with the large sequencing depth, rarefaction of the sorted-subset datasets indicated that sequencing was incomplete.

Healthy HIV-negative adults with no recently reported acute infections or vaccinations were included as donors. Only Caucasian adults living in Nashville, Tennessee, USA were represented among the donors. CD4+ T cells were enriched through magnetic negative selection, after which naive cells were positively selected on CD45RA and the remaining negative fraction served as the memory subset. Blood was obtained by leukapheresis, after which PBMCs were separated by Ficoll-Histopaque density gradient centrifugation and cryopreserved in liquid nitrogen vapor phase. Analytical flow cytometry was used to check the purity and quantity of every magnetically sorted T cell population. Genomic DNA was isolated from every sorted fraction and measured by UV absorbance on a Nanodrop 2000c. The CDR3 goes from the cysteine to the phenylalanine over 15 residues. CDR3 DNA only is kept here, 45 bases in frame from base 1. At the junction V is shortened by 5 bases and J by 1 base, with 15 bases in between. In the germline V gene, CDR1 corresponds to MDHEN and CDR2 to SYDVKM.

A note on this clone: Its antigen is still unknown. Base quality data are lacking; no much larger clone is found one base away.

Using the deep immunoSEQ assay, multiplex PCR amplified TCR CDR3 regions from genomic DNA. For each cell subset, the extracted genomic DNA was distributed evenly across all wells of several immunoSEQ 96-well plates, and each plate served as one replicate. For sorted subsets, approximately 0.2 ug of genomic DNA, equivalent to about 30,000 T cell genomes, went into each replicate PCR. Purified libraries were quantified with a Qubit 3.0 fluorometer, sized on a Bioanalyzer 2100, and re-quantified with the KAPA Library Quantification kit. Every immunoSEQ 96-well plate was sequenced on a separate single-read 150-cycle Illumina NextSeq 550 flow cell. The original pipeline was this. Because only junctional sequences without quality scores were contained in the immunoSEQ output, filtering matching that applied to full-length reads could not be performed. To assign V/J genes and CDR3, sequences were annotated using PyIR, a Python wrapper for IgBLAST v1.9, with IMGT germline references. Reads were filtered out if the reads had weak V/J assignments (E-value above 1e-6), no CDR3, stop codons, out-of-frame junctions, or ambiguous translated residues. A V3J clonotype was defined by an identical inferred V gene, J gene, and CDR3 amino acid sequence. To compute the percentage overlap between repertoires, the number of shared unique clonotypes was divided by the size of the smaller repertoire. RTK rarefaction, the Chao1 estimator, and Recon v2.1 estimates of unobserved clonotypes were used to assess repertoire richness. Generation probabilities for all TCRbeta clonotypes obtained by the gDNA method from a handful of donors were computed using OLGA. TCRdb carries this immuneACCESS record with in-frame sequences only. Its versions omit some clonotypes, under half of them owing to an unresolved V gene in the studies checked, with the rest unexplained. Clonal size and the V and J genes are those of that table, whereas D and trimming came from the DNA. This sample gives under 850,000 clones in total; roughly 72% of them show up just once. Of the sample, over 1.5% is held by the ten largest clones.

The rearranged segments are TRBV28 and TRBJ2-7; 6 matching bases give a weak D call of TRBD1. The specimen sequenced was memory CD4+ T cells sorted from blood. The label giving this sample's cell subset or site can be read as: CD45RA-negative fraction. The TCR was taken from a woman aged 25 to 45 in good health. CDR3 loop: CASSPAGVRSYEQYF. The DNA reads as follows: TGTGCCAGCAGTCCGGCAGGGGTTCGGTCCTACGAGCAGTACTTC.